This note documents a single TCR beta chain sequence. Its cognate antigen is unknown. The data were taken from a study of yellow fever vaccine responses in identical twins. Study-wide results and limits: Each twin's T cell response to the vaccine was reported to look partly convergent and partly personalized.

MiXCR, run by TCRdb on the RT-PCR reads, gives a single entry per CDR3 protein. The sample comprises fewer than 4,000 distinct CDR3 sequences, approximately 87% of which are singletons, and 2.7% rests with the top ten. The CDR3 contains 14 residues. The V and J ends lost 3 bases and 6 bases, in that order; junction bases with no gene match: 7. Germline loops: CDR1 DFQATT, CDR2 SNEGSKA (reference sequence). The rearrangement links TRBV20-1 to TRBJ2-2, with 7 bases matching TRBD2. Here the sequenced sample was T cells from blood (PBMCs), unsorted or a sorted subset (not recorded which), taken before or after yellow fever vaccination (not recorded which). The origin of this receptor is a woman in her late teens or twenties who received the yellow fever vaccine. Here the CDR3 reads CSARATGRAGELFF. For the CDR3, the DNA is TGCAGTGCTAGGGCCACGGGGAGGGCCGGGGAGCTGTTTTTT.